These 16 T cell receptor beta chains came from one sample sequenced in a study of patients and donors after allogeneic stem cell transplantation. TCRdb reanalysed the RT-PCR reads using MiXCR and keeps one entry per CDR3 protein. The table lists over 30,000 distinct CDR3 sequences, 37% of them singletons, with approximately 82% in the top ten. Input material: blood, either unsorted or a sorted T cell fraction (not recorded which). The receptors shown here come from a human donor who was either an allogeneic HSCT recipient or a stem cell or donor lymphocyte infusion donor (not recorded which). It is not recorded whose cells these are; they may come from a transplant donor.

The chain couples TRBV14 to TRBJ2-1; no firm D call. This CDR3 comprises 12 residues. The germline V gene encodes CDR1 SGHDN and CDR2 FVKESK. The germline V and J ends were trimmed by 5 bases and 3 bases, with 5 bases remaining between them. In nucleotides, the CDR3 is TGTGCCAGCAGCGACTTCTACAATGAGCAGTTCTTC. Translation: CASSDFYNEQFF.

The genes are TRBV29-1 and TRBJ1-1; TRBD1 is a possible D gene (5 bases). In germline, CDR1 is SQVTM, CDR2 ANQGSEA. V lost 7 bases, J lost 1 base, and 10 bases lay in between. The length of the CDR3 is 12 residues. CDR3: CSAGIWNTEAFF. The DNA of the CDR3 is TGCAGCGCAGGGATTTGGAACACTGAAGCTTTCTTT.

The chain is built from TRBV7-2 and TRBJ1-1; 9 bases are shared with TRBD1. With V trimmed by 4 bases and J by 5 bases, 8 bases remained unmatched. The V gene's germline CDR1 is SGHTA and CDR2 FQGNSA. The CDR3 contains 15 residues. The CDR3 protein is CASSSGTGMRTEAFF. The CDR3 DNA is TGTGCCAGCAGCTCCGGGACAGGGATGAGGACTGAAGCTTTCTTT.

This rearrangement joins TRBV7-2 to TRBJ2-7; 8 positions agree with TRBD2. V dropped 0 bases and J dropped 5; count of bases not matched to a gene: 9. Germline CDR1 is SGHTA and CDR2 is FQGNSA. The CDR3 loop spans 16 amino acids. The DNA of the CDR3 is TGTGCCAGCAGCTTAGCGTGGAGAGCGGGAGTGAACGAGCAGTACTTC. This translates into CASSLAWRAGVNEQYF.

This clonotype was observed a handful of times. The CDR3 here is CSAGSGGSYNEQFF. CDR3 in DNA: TGCAGTGCTGGTTCGGGCGGGAGTTATAATGAGCAGTTCTTC. V is TRBV20-1 and J is TRBJ2-1, with 7 bases identical to TRBD2. CDR1 is DFQATT and CDR2 is SNEGSKA in the germline V gene (reference sequence). The CDR3 is 14 amino acids. Losses at the gene ends were 5 bases for V and 7 bases for J; bases not matched to a gene: 11.

The J gene is TRBJ2-2, the V gene TRBV5-1, with TRBD1 as a possible D gene (6 bases). Trimming stripped 5 bases from V and 1 base from J, with 9 bases between. Germline V gene sequence: CDR1 SGHRS, CDR2 YFSETQ. The CDR3 has 14 residues. The CDR3 DNA follows: TGCGCCAGCAGGATGACAGGGAACACCGGGGAGCTGTTTTTT. It is translated as CASRMTGNTGELFF.

The rearrangement links TRBV5-1 to TRBJ1-1; D unclear. Germline V gene data show CDR1 as SGHRS and CDR2 as YFSETQ. The CDR3 loop spans 13 amino acids. Trimming removed 0 bases at V and 2 bases at J, with 5 bases between. CDR3: CASSLGLNTEAFF. The CDR3 coding sequence is TGCGCCAGCAGCTTGGGACTCAACACTGAAGCTTTCTTT. Full variable domain (outside the CDR3, taken from reference TRBV5-1 and TRBJ1-1): KAGVTQTPRYLIKTRGQQVTLSCSPISGHRSVSWYQQTPGQGLQFLFEYFSETQRNKGNFPGRFSGRQFSNSRSEMNVSTLELGDSALYLCASSLGLNTEAFFGQGTRLTVV.

J is TRBJ1-3 and V is TRBV2; the match to TRBD1 covers 7 bases. J was trimmed by 4 bases and V by 6 bases; bases with no gene match: 12. This CDR3 has 16 amino acids. Germline V gene data show CDR1 as SNHLY and CDR2 as FYNNEI. CDR3 region: CASRDRSRFGGNTIYF. The CDR3 DNA is TGTGCCAGCAGGGACAGGTCACGATTTGGGGGAAACACCATATATTTT.

V is TRBV3-1 and J is TRBJ2-2, with TRBD2 as a possible D gene (6 bases). The V gene's germline CDR1 is LGHDT and CDR2 YNNKEL (reference sequence). The CDR3 contains 16 residues. V lost 1 base and J 5 bases, leaving 14 bases between the germline ends. The CDR3 sequence: CASSQVEGRGTGELFF. In DNA, the CDR3 is TGTGCCAGCAGCCAAGTGGAGGGGCGAGGAACCGGGGAGCTGTTTTTT. Full variable domain (remainder filled in from reference TRBV3-1 and TRBJ2-2): DTAVSQTPKYLVTQMGNDKSIKCEQNLGHDTMYWYKQDSKKFLKIMFSYNNKELIINETVPNRFSPKSPDKAHLNLHINSLELGDSAVYFCASSQVEGRGTGELFFGEGSRLTVL.

This clonotype was seen just once. V gene TRBV20-1 combines with J gene TRBJ2-1; 12 bases fit TRBD2. With 6 bases clipped from V and 3 bases from J, the junction kept 3 bases outside the gene matches. The CDR3 is 14 amino acids. Germline CDR1 DFQATT, CDR2 SNEGSKA (reference sequence). CDR3 DNA: TGCAGTGCCAGACTAGCGGGAGTCTACAATGAGCAGTTCTTC. Its translation: CSARLAGVYNEQFF.

There are a few counts of this clonotype. This chain uses TRBV5-1 with TRBJ1-2; possibly TRBD1 for D (5 bases). Per germline, CDR1 SGHRS and CDR2 YFSETQ. The CDR3 is made up of 13 amino acids. Trimming shortened V by 0 bases and J by 6 bases, and 9 bases separated the two germline ends. The CDR3 coding sequence is TGCGCCAGCAGCTTGGATAGGGACCATGGCTACACCTTC. It translates to CASSLDRDHGYTF.

The J gene is TRBJ1-3, the V gene TRBV7-9, with no clear D. Trimming removed 2 bases from V and 1 base from J, with 12 bases in between. Germline CDR1 SEHNR, CDR2 FQNEAQ (reference sequence). The CDR3 contains 16 residues. The chain's CDR3 is CASSLSPGLSGNTIYF. In DNA form, the CDR3 reads TGTGCCAGCAGCTTATCCCCAGGACTTTCTGGAAACACCATATATTTT.

The V and J genes are TRBV7-2 and TRBJ1-2; 7 bases line up with TRBD1. Germline CDR1 reads SGHTA; CDR2 reads FQGNSA. V shed 1 base and J 8 bases; nucleotides not matched to a gene: 7. CDR3 size: 14 residues. As DNA, the CDR3 is TGTGCCAGCAGCTTAGTCGGGACAGATATGGGCTACACCTTC. As protein: CASSLVGTDMGYTF.

The chain links TRBV6-5 to TRBJ2-1; no clear D. Per germline, CDR1 MNHEY and CDR2 SVGAGI. V was shortened by 2 bases and J by 1 base, with 9 bases between the two germline ends. The CDR3 contains 15 residues. This chain's CDR3 is CASSYAGPSYNEQFF. CDR3 bases: TGTGCCAGCAGTTACGCCGGACCTTCCTACAATGAGCAGTTCTTC.

This chain joins TRBV20-1 and TRBJ1-1; D not certain. The ends were cut back, 5 bases at V and 5 bases at J, with 12 bases in the middle. This CDR3 comprises 12 residues. Germline loops: CDR1 DFQATT, CDR2 SNEGSKA (reference sequence). The CDR3 sequence: CSAFHEGTEAFF. CDR3 sequence (DNA): TGCAGTGCTTTTCATGAGGGTACTGAAGCTTTCTTT.

The genes are TRBV12-3 or TRBV12-4 and TRBJ1-2; no definite D call. With 2 bases removed from V and 1 base from J, the gap between germline ends came to 5 bases. The CDR3 has 13 residues. This CDR3 reads CASSLSSNYGYTF. CDR3 DNA: TGTGCCAGCAGTTTATCCAGTAACTATGGCTACACCTTC.